A single sample is the source of the 8 T cell receptor beta chains below, sequenced in a study of long-term antiretroviral therapy in people with HIV. Assay version v3.0 of immunoSEQ was used, and it was run at survey level. Profiled with immunoSEQ multiplex PCR; TCRdb holds only in-frame clones, not every one. The table has about 22,000 clones, about 82% seen once; the top ten hold approximately 12%. The specimen comprised unsorted PBMCs, sampled 1.6 years after starting antiretroviral therapy. The receptors derive from a man aged 35-49 years with HIV.

This sequence joins TRBV15 and TRBJ2-6; D may be TRBD1 (6 bases). V was trimmed by 4 bases and J by 1 base, leaving 26 bases between them. Germline V gives CDR1 LNHNV, CDR2 YYDKDF (reference sequence). The CDR3 is 21 residues long. The CDR3 region has the DNA TGTGCCACCAGCAATTGGTTCGGTGGGGCAGGGGATGTTTCTGGGGCCAACGTCCTGACTTTC. Amino acids: CATSNWFGGAGDVSGANVLTF.

The chain uses TRBV19 and TRBJ2-5, with TRBD1 identical over 10 bases. CDR1 and CDR2 (germline): LNHDA, SQIVND (reference sequence). The CDR3 has 15 amino acids. The J segment lost 5 bases and the V segment lost 9 bases, leaving 12 bases of the junction unmatched. CDR3: CASQRTGGSVETQYF. Here the CDR3 DNA reads TGTGCCAGCCAAAGGACAGGGGGATCTGTGGAGACCCAGTACTTC.

A few counts support this clone. The genes are TRBV7-9 and TRBJ1-5; D is possibly TRBD1 (6 bases). The V gene's germline CDR1 is SEHNR and CDR2 FQNEAQ (reference sequence). The CDR3 consists of 14 residues. The V end lost 3 bases, the J end lost 4 bases, and 10 bases lay between the germline ends. CDR3 residues: CASSLDSTNQPQHF. The CDR3 nucleotides read TGTGCCAGCAGCTTGGACAGCACTAATCAGCCCCAGCATTTT.

The rearrangement links TRBV28 to TRBJ1-2; no firm D call. Germline V CDR1 and CDR2: MDHEN, SYDVKM. The CDR3 runs to 15 residues. V was clipped by 3 bases and J by 0 bases, with 11 bases between them. The CDR3 spells CASSFRASANYGYTF. The CDR3 region has the DNA TGTGCCAGCAGTTTTCGAGCCTCAGCTAACTATGGCTACACCTTC.

This sequence joins TRBV9 and TRBJ1-2; perhaps TRBD1 as D (5 bases). The ends were cut back, 5 bases at V and 4 bases at J, with 24 bases in the middle. This CDR3 contains 17 residues. The germline gives CDR1 SGDLS, CDR2 YYNGEE. The CDR3 bases are TGTGCCAGCAGTGCGGACCCCCAGCGGGGGGATAGCTATGGCTACACCTTC. Translated: CASSADPQRGDSYGYTF.

This chain joins TRBV27 and TRBJ2-2; a possible D gene is TRBD2 (6 bases). Germline V gives CDR1 MNHEY, CDR2 SMNVEV (reference sequence). The CDR3 totals 15 residues. V gave up 0 bases and J gave up 4 bases, with 9 bases separating them. The CDR3: CASSLSAGSTGELFF. CDR3 nucleotide sequence: TGTGCCAGCAGTTTATCAGCGGGCTCCACCGGGGAGCTGTTTTTT.

The chain recombines TRBV6-5 with TRBJ2-7; a possible D gene is TRBD2 (5 bases). Per germline, CDR1 MNHEY and CDR2 SVGAGI. CDR3 size: 12 residues. Between the trimmed V and J ends, which lost 6 bases and 6 bases, there was a span of 12 bases. CDR3 DNA sequence: TGTGCCAGCAGACCGGCCCGGGGCGAGCAGTACTTC. Encoded protein: CASRPARGEQYF.

The chain couples TRBV6-5 to TRBJ1-1, with a weak D call TRBD1 (5 bases). V lost 0 bases and J 3 bases, leaving 11 bases between the germline ends. The germline V gene has CDR1 MNHEY and CDR2 SVGAGI. The CDR3 runs to 15 residues. CDR3 sequence: CASSYSGVGDTEAFF. CDR3 nucleotides: TGTGCCAGCAGTTACTCGGGGGTTGGGGACACTGAAGCTTTCTTT.